The present T cell receptor (beta chain) was sequenced within a study of sequential checkpoint blockade in melanoma. The germline V gene encodes CDR1 SGHVS and CDR2 FNYEAQ. This CDR3 region has 15 residues. V lost 4 bases and J 6 bases, leaving 15 bases between the germline ends. Data came from immunoSEQ multiplex PCR; TCRdb stores just in-frame clones and leaves some out. The sample lists around 12,000 clones; 70% to 80% were seen once. This clone was observed once. Treatment noted: randomized to nivolumab then ipilimumab (arm A) or the reverse (arm B). The genes are TRBV7-6 and TRBJ2-2; possibly TRBD1 for D (5 bases). This sample comprised CD8+ T cells sorted from blood (inferred from file names), obtained from a patient given nivolumab and ipilimumab in sequence. The clonotype comes from a human donor with melanoma. CDR3 amino acids: CASSSKFRVAGELFF. The DNA of the CDR3 is TGTGCCAGCAGCTCCAAGTTCAGGGTCGCCGGGGAGCTGTTTTTT. Complete variable domain (other parts from reference TRBV7-6 and TRBJ2-2): GAGVSQSPRYKVTKRGQDVALRCDPISGHVSLYWYRQALGQGPEFLTYFNYEAQQDKSGLPNDRFSAERPEGSISTLTIQRTEQRDSAMYRCASSSKFRVAGELFFGEGSRLTVL.